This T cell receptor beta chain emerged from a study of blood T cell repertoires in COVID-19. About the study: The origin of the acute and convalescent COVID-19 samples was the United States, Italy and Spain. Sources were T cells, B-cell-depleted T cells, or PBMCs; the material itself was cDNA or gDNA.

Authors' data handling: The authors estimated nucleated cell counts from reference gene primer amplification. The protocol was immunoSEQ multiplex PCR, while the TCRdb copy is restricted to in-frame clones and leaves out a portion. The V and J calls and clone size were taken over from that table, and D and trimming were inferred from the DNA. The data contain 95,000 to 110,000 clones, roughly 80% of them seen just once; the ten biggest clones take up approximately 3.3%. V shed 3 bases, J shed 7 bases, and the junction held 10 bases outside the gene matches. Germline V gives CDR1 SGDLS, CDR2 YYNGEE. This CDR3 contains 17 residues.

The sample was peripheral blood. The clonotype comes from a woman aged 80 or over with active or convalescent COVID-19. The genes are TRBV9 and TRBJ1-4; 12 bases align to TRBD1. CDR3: CASSALGQGAHSEKLFF. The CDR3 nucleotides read TGTGCCAGCAGCGCCTTGGGACAGGGGGCGCACAGTGAAAAACTGTTTTTT.